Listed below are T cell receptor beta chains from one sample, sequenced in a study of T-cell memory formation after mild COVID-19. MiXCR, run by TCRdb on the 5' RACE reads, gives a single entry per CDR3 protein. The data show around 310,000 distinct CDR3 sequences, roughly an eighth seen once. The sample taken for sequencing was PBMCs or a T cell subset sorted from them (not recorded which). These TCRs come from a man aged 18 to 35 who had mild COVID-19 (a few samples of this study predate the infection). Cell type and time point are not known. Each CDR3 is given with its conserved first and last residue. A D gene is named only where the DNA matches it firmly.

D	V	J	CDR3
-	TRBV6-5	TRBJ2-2	CASSYSSLLAGELFF
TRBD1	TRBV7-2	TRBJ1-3	CASSLYRGPGNTIYF
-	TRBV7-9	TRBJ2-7	CASSPEGGGAHEQYF
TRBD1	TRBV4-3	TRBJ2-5	CASSRGQGYQETQYF
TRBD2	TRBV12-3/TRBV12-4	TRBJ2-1	CASSLSGVTYNEQFF
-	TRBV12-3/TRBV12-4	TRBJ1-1	CASRKNSEAFF
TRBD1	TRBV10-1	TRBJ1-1	CASSESTRGQGGMNTEAFF
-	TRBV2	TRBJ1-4	CASKRDVHNEKLFF
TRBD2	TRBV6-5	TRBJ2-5	CASSYASGTSGETQYF
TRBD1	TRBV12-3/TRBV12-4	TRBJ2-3	CASSSRGTGNFNTQYF
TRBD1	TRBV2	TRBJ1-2	CASSTGTGFYGYTF
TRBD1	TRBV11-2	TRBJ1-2	CASSPGTGYLYGYTF
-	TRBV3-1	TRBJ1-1	CASSFGGADEAFF
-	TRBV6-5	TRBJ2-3	CASTPRAAGGTDTQYF
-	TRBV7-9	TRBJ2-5	CASHTETQYF